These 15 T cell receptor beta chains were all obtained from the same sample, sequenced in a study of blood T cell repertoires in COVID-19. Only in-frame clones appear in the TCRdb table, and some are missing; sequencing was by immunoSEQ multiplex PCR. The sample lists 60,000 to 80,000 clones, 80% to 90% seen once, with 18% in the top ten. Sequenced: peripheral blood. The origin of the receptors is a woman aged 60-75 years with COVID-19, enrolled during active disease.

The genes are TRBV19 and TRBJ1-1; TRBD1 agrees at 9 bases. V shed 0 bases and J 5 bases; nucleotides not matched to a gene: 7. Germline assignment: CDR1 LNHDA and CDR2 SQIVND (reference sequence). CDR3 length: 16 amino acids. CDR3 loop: CASSIDIGTGRTEAFF. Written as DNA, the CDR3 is TGTGCCAGTAGTATAGATATTGGGACAGGGAGGACTGAAGCTTTCTTT.

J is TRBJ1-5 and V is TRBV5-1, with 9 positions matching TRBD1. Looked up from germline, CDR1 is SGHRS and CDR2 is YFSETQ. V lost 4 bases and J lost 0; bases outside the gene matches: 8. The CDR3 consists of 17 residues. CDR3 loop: CASSVGQGDYSNQPQHF. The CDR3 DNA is TGCGCCAGCAGCGTGGGACAGGGAGATTATAGCAATCAGCCCCAGCATTTT.

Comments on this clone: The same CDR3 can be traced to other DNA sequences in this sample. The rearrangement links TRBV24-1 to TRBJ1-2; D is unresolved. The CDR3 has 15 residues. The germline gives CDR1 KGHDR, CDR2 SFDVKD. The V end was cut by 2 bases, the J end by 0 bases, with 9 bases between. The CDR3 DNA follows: TGTGCCACCAGTGATTCTGAGCGAGCTAACTATGGCTACACCTTC. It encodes CATSDSERANYGYTF.

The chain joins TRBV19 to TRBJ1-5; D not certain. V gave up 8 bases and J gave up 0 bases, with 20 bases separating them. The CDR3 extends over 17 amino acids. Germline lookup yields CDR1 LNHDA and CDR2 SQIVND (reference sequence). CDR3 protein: CASEDSTISYSNQPQHF. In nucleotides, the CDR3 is TGTGCCAGTGAGGACTCAACGATAAGCTATAGCAATCAGCCCCAGCATTTT.

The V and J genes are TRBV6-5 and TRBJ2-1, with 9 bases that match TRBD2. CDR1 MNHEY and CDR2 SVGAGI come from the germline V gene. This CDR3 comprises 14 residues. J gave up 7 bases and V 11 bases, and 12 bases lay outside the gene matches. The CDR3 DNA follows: TGTGCCGGGGCAACGGGACTAGCTTATAATGAGCAGTTCTTC. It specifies CAGATGLAYNEQFF.

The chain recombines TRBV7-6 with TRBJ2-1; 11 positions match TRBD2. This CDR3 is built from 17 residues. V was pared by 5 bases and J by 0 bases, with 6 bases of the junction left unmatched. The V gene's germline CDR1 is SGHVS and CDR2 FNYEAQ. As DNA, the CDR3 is TGTGCCAGCAGCCCCATAGCGGGAGGGAGCTCCTACAATGAGCAGTTCTTC. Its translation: CASSPIAGGSSYNEQFF.

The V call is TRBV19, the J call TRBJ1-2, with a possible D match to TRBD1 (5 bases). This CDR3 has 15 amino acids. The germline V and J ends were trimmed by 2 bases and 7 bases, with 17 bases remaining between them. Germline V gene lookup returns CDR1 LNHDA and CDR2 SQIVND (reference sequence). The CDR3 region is CASSISPGDSVGYTF. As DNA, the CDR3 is TGTGCCAGTAGTATAAGTCCGGGAGACAGCGTTGGCTACACCTTC.

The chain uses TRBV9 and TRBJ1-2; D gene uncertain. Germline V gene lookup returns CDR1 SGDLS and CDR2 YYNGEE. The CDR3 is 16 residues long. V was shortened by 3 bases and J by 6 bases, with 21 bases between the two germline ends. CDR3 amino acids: CASSGGAPRGSNGYTF. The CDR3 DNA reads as TGTGCCAGCAGCGGCGGTGCCCCTCGGGGATCGAATGGCTACACCTTC.

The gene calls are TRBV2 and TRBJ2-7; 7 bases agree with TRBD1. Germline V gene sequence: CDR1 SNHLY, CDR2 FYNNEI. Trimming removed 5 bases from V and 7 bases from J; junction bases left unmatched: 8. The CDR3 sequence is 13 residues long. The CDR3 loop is CASSKDRVKEQYF. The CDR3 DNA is TGTGCCAGCAGTAAAGACAGGGTAAAAGAGCAGTACTTC.

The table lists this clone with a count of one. CDR3 in amino acids: CASSSRPMSAYEQYF. In DNA form, the CDR3 reads TGTGCCAGCAGTAGCCGGCCTATGAGCGCCTACGAGCAGTACTTC. The chain links TRBV6-2 or TRBV6-3 to TRBJ2-7; no reliable D call. Trimming took 5 bases from V and 2 from J, leaving 16 bases between them. Germline CDR1 reads MNHEY; CDR2 reads SVGEGT. This CDR3 has 15 amino acids.

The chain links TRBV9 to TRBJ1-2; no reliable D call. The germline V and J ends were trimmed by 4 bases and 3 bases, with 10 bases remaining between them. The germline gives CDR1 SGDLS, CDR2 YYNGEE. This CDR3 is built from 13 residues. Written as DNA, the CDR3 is TGTGCCAGCAGCTTAGGCCGGTACTATGGCTACACCTTC. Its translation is CASSLGRYYGYTF.

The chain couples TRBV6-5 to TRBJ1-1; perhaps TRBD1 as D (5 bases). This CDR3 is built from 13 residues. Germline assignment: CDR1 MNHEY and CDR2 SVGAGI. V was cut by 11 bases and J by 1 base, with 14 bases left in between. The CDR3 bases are TGTGCCGCCGCGGGACGACAGAACACTGAAGCTTTCTTT. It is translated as CAAAGRQNTEAFF.

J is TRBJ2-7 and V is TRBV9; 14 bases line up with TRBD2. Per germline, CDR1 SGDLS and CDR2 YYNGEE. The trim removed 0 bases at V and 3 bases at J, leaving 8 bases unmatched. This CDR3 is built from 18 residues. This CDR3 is CASSVGGLAGEVGYEQYF. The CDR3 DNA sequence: TGTGCCAGCAGCGTAGGGGGACTAGCGGGAGAAGTGGGCTACGAGCAGTACTTC. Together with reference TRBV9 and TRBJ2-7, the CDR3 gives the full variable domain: DSGVTQTPKHLITATGQRVTLRCSPRSGDLSVYWYQQSLDQGLQFLIQYYNGEERAKGNILERFSAQQFPDLHSELNLSSLELGDSALYFCASSVGGLAGEVGYEQYFGPGTRLTVT.

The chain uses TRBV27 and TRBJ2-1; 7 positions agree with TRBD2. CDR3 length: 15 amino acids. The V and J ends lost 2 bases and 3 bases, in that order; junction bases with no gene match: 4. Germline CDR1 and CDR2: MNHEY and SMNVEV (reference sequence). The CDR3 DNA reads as TGTGCCAGCAGTTTAGGGGGAGGGCTCTACAATGAGCAGTTCTTC. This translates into CASSLGGGLYNEQFF.

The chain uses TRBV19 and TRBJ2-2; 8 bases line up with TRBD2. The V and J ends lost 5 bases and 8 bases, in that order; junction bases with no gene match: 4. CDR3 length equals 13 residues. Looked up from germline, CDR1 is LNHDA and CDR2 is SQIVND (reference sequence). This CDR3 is CASSQAGAGELFF. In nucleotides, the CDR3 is TGTGCCAGTAGTCAAGCGGGAGCTGGGGAGCTGTTTTTT. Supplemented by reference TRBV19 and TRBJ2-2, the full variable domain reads DGGITQSPKYLFRKEGQNVTLSCEQNLNHDAMYWYRQDPGQGLRLIYYSQIVNDFQKGDIAEGYSVSREKKESFPLTVTSAQKNPTAFYLCASSQAGAGELFFGEGSRLTVL.